This T cell receptor (beta chain) was recorded in a study of blood T cells in healthy people across ages. Primers used in a second PCR of about 6 to 11 cycles were a sample-barcoded 5' primer and a J-beta primer mix. TCRdb re-analysed the 5' RACE reads in MiXCR, keeping a single row per CDR3 protein. The table has around 2 million distinct CDR3 sequences, approximately 39% seen once. Individuals who donated were healthy Caucasians from Russia aged 6 to 90. Per individual sample, total RNA of at least 5 micrograms was extracted. CDR3 length: 15 amino acids. Unmatched junction bases numbered 7, after V lost 4 bases and J lost 5 bases. In germline, CDR1 is SGHTA, CDR2 FQGNSA. About this clonotype: The antigen remains unidentified.

Points from the study as a whole: It was found that TCR beta diversity correlated strongly with the percentage of naive T cells. Donors of long life had a larger count of naive CD4+ cells and greater diversity than aged donors.

This sequence was found in a human donor in good health. Sequencing input: blood. The rearrangement joins TRBV7-2 to TRBJ1-5; 8 bases fit TRBD1. CDR3 sequence reads: CASSYHDRGYQPQHF. The DNA of the CDR3 is TGTGCCAGCAGCTATCATGACAGGGGATATCAGCCCCAGCATTTT. The full variable domain, completed using reference TRBV7-2 and TRBJ1-5, is GAGVSQSPSNKVTEKGKDVELRCDPISGHTALYWYRQSLGQGLEFLIYFQGNSAPDKSGLPSDRFSAERTGGSVSTLTIQRTQQEDSAVYLCASSYHDRGYQPQHFGDGTRLSIL.